These 20 T cell receptor beta chains came from one sample sequenced in a study of tumor-infiltrating lymphocytes in primary liver carcinoma. Unsorted whole blood yielded the blood RNA, and germline DNA was also extracted. A constant-region primer primed TCR beta cDNA synthesis from about 0.45 ug of total RNA. Investigators got TCR beta libraries out of three nested multiplex PCR rounds, done with slightly modified ARM-PCR. A C-beta reverse primer and TRBV1-TRBV30 forward primers served in each of the first two PCR rounds, at 9 to 10 cycles apiece. TCRdb reanalysed the multiplex PCR reads using MiXCR and keeps one entry per CDR3 protein. The data contain approximately 300,000 distinct CDR3 sequences, 65% of them singletons. Sequencing was carried out using peripheral blood. All receptors come from a man in his forties with primary liver carcinoma and hepatitis B virus infection.

Regarding this clonotype: A much larger clone lies a single base off, so this may be a read error. The chain uses TRBV10-3 and TRBJ2-1, with D tentatively TRBD2 (6 bases). Germline CDR1 reads ENHRY; CDR2 reads SYGVKD. The CDR3 runs 14 residues. The CDR3 DNA sequence: TGTGCCATCAGTGAGTCCGGACTAAACAATGAGCGGTTCTTC. This codes for CAISESGLNNERFF.

With respect to this clonotype: A read error may explain this, as a much larger clone is one base away. This likely comes from a read error, as the CDR3 has no conserved phenylalanine or tryptophan at its end. The chain joins TRBV12-3 or TRBV12-4 to TRBJ1-6; D call uncertain. CDR3 length: 12 amino acids. Trimming shortened V by 3 bases and J by 11 bases, and 8 bases separated the two germline ends. Written as DNA, the CDR3 is TGTGCCAGCAGTTTTGGGCAGCCACCCCTCCACCTT. Amino acid sequence: CASSFGQPPLHL.

The V call is TRBV6-6, the J call TRBJ2-7; D perhaps matches TRBD2 (5 bases). Germline CDR1 and CDR2: MNHNY and SVGAGI (reference sequence). CDR3 length equals 13 residues. Trimming took 10 bases from V and 4 from J, leaving 17 bases between them. CDR3 in amino acids: CATYRGSDYEQYF. The CDR3 DNA is TGTGCCACCTACCGAGGGAGCGATTACGAGCAGTACTTC.

The rearrangement joins TRBV29-1 to TRBJ1-5; D uncertain. This CDR3 is built from 14 residues. The germline V and J ends were trimmed by 6 bases and 6 bases, with 18 bases remaining between them. Germline V CDR1 and CDR2: SQVTM, ANQGSEA. This chain's CDR3 is CSVTEGEAGQPQHF. Here the CDR3 DNA reads TGCAGCGTCACCGAAGGAGAAGCCGGTCAGCCCCAGCATTTT.

The V and J genes are TRBV6-1 and TRBJ1-5, with unresolved D. CDR3 size: 16 residues. Trimming took 6 bases from V and 11 from J, leaving 26 bases between them. From germline, CDR1 is MNHNS and CDR2 SASEGT. CDR3: CASREPARPNNRSQHF. The CDR3, as DNA: TGTGCCAGCAGAGAACCTGCTAGACCGAACAATCGGTCCCAGCATTTT.

The table lists this clonotype with a few counts. The chain has TRBV7-9 and TRBJ2-7; D call uncertain. There are 13 residues in the CDR3. The V end lost 7 bases, the J end lost 4 bases, and 14 bases lay between the germline ends. The germline V gene has CDR1 SEHNR and CDR2 FQNEAQ (reference sequence). As DNA, the CDR3 is TGTGCCAGCACCCTTCACAGTGGGTACGAGCAGTACTTC. It encodes CASTLHSGYEQYF. The whole variable domain, remainder taken from reference TRBV7-9 and TRBJ2-7, is DTGVSQNPRHKITKRGQNVTFRCDPISEHNRLYWYRQTLGQGPEFLTYFQNEAQLEKSRLLSDRFSAERPKGSFSTLEIQRTEQGDSAMYLCASTLHSGYEQYFGPGTRLTVT.

Ten or more counts support this clonotype. The chain combines TRBV6-5 with TRBJ2-3; maybe TRBD1 (6 bases). Trimming left V 3 bases short and J 5 bases short, with 9 bases between. The CDR3 has 13 amino acids. Looked up from germline, CDR1 is MNHEY and CDR2 is SVGAGI. The CDR3 nucleotides are TGTGCCAGCAGTTATCGAGGGGGAGATACGCAGTATTTT. Translation: CASSYRGGDTQYF.

At least ten counts were recorded for this clonotype. V is TRBV12-3 or TRBV12-4 and J is TRBJ2-1, with 7 bases matching TRBD1. J lost 12 bases, V lost 8 bases, and 7 bases had no gene match. This CDR3 comprises 11 residues. CDR3 loop: CASGIRQGQFF. DNA of the CDR3: TGTGCCAGCGGCATCCGACAGGGGCAGTTCTTC.

Comments on this clonotype: This CDR3 fails to terminate in the conserved phenylalanine or tryptophan, so it likely reflects a read error. Here the CDR3 DNA reads TGTGCCAGCAGCTCGACGGCGGGGGGTATCGCAGCTCTGGCGCAGTTCTTA. Encoded protein: CASSSTAGGIAALAQFL. V gene TRBV11-2 combines with J gene TRBJ2-1; 8 nucleotides align to TRBD2. V trimming: 4 bases; J trimming: 12 bases; junction bases outside the gene matches: 20. The CDR3 spans 17 residues. The V gene's germline CDR1 is SGHAT and CDR2 FQNNGV.

Comment on this clonotype: Given a much more abundant clone one base away, this may be a read error. This sequence joins TRBV6-1 and TRBJ1-1; D possibly corresponds to TRBD1 (5 bases). The CDR3 spans 14 residues. In germline, CDR1 is MNHNS, CDR2 SASEGT. Trimming stripped 7 bases from V and 4 bases from J, with 16 bases between. The CDR3 region is CASKDKSLATEAFF. The CDR3, as DNA: TGTGCCAGCAAGGACAAATCACTGGCCACTGAAGCTTTCTTT.

Turning to this clonotype: A junction boundary mismatches the germline segment, possibly from a read error. This chain joins TRBV4-1 and TRBJ2-3; TRBD2 aligns across 8 bases. Germline CDR1 is MGHRA and CDR2 is YSYEKL. The CDR3 runs to 15 residues. Here the CDR3 DNA reads TGCGCCAGCGGCCACGGGACTAGGGTATCAGATACGCAGTATTTT. Protein: CASGHGTRVSDTQYF.

Points on this clonotype: Its ends do not fully match the called genes, so a read error is possible. The chain has TRBV4-1 and TRBJ1-2, with a tentative D call TRBD1 (6 bases). Germline V gene lookup returns CDR1 MGHRA and CDR2 YSYEKL. The CDR3 has 15 amino acids. CDR3 region: CAISQDWTDNYGHTF. The CDR3 bases are TGCGCCATCAGCCAAGATTGGACAGACAACTATGGCCACACCTTC.

About this clonotype: Just one base apart from a much larger clone, this may be a read error. The CDR3 here is CACGPEPGGEQYF. CDR3 DNA: TGTGCTTGTGGTCCAGAGCCCGGGGGCGAGCAGTACTTC. The V and J genes are TRBV12-5 and TRBJ2-7, with D possibly matching TRBD2 (6 bases). CDR3 length equals 13 residues. Looked up from germline, CDR1 is LGHNT and CDR2 is FRNRAP. Full variable domain (missing parts from reference TRBV12-5 and TRBJ2-7): DARVTQTPRHKVTEMGQEVTMRCQPILGHNTVFWYRQTMMQGLELLAYFRNRAPLDDSGMPKDRFSAEMPDATLATLKIQPSEPRDSAVYFCACGPEPGGEQYFGPGTRLTVT.

Remarks on this clonotype: This may stem from a read error, because a much larger clone lies one nucleotide away. V usage is TRBV5-4 and J usage is TRBJ2-2; 10 nucleotides match TRBD1. In germline, CDR1 is SGHNT, CDR2 YYREEE (reference sequence). CDR3 length equals 16 residues. In nucleotides, the CDR3 is TGTGCCAACAGCTTGAAGGGACAGGGGTCGAACGGGGAGCTGTTTTTT. This sequence encodes CANSLKGQGSNGELFF.

In the case of this clonotype: At one end, the junction sequence differs from germline, possibly due to a read error. The chain couples TRBV11-1 to TRBJ2-1, with a tentative D call TRBD1 (5 bases). The CDR3 totals 16 residues. The V gene's germline CDR1 is SGHAT and CDR2 FQDESV (reference sequence). This CDR3 is CTSSPGQGSSYNEQFF. DNA of the CDR3: TGTACCAGCAGCCCCGGGCAGGGTAGCTCCTACAATGAGCAGTTCTTC.

In the case of this clonotype: With a much larger clone just one base away, this may be a read error. The chain links TRBV12-3 or TRBV12-4 to TRBJ2-2; 13 bases are a match to TRBD2. The CDR3 runs 15 residues. The CDR3 region is CATQLAGGHIGELSF. For the CDR3, the DNA is TGTGCCACCCAACTAGCGGGAGGGCATATCGGGGAGCTGTCTTTT.

A word on this clonotype: With a much larger clone just one base away, this may be a read error. The chain has TRBV6-5 and TRBJ2-5; the D is unclear. The germline V gene has CDR1 MNHEY and CDR2 SVGAGI. V lost 6 bases, J lost 2 bases, and 16 bases lay in between. The CDR3 sequence is 15 residues long. CDR3 residues: CASRPKGITQETQYF. In DNA form, the CDR3 reads TGTGCCAGCAGACCGAAAGGGATAACTCAAGAGACCCAGTACTTC.

With respect to this clonotype: Compared with germline, one end of the junction differs, possibly owing to a read error. V gene TRBV4-2 combines with J gene TRBJ1-6; D is possibly TRBD1 (5 bases). CDR1 and CDR2 (germline): LGHNA, YNFKEQ. The CDR3 totals 15 residues. DNA for the CDR3: TGTGCCAGTAGCCAAGATTGGGGGTCCAATTCACCCCTCCACTTT. Translated, it gives CASSQDWGSNSPLHF.

On this clonotype itself: Just one base apart from a much larger clone, this may be a read error. The V and J genes are TRBV30 and TRBJ1-1, with D unresolved. V shed 0 bases and J shed 1 base, with 12 bases lying between them. CDR1 is GTSNPN, CDR2 SVGIG, per germline (reference sequence). The CDR3 length is 15 residues. CDR3 amino acids: CAWSVLRIANTEAFF. The CDR3 coding sequence is TGTGCCTGGAGTGTACTTAGGATTGCGAACACTGAAGCTTTCTTT.

This clonotype appeared many times. The V and J genes are TRBV29-1 and TRBJ2-5, with D maybe TRBD1 (6 bases). Germline CDR1 SQVTM, CDR2 ANQGSEA. V was pared by 7 bases and J by 5 bases, with 14 bases between. This CDR3 is 12 amino acids long. The CDR3 nucleotides read TGCAGCGCCGGCGGCCAGGGGGAGACCCAGTACTTC. As protein: CSAGGQGETQYF.